The 16 T cell receptor beta chains reported below all come from one sample, sequenced in a study of blood T cell repertoires in COVID-19. TCRdb keeps only in-frame clones here, not all; method: immunoSEQ multiplex PCR. Of about 54,000 clones in the sample, around 84% were seen once. Sample: peripheral blood. The source is a man in his fifties with acute or convalescent COVID-19.

The chain uses TRBV7-8 and TRBJ1-2; maybe TRBD1 (5 bases). This CDR3 region has 14 residues. Trimming removed 5 bases at V and 5 bases at J, with 15 bases between. The germline V gene has CDR1 SGHVS and CDR2 FQNEAQ. CDR3 sequence (DNA): TGTGCCAGCAGCCCCCTGTCAGGGACTTATGGCTACACCTTC. Amino acids: CASSPLSGTYGYTF. The complete variable domain, with remaining parts taken from reference TRBV7-8 and TRBJ1-2, reads GAGVSQSPRYKVAKRGQDVALRCDPISGHVSLFWYQQALGQGPEFLTYFQNEAQLDKSGLPSDRFFAERPEGSVSTLKIQRTQQEDSAVYLCASSPLSGTYGYTFGSGTRLTVV.

V and J are TRBV7-9 and TRBJ2-2; D may be TRBD2 (5 bases). The V end was cut by 3 bases, the J end by 4 bases, with 9 bases between. Germline CDR1 SEHNR, CDR2 FQNEAQ (reference sequence). The CDR3 extends over 14 amino acids. The CDR3 DNA is TGTGCCAGCAGCTTCGGAGGTACCACCGGGGAGCTGTTTTTT. Translation gives CASSFGGTTGELFF. Combining the CDR3 with reference TRBV7-9 and TRBJ2-2 gives the whole variable domain DTGVSQNPRHKITKRGQNVTFRCDPISEHNRLYWYRQTLGQGPEFLTYFQNEAQLEKSRLLSDRFSAERPKGSFSTLEIQRTEQGDSAMYLCASSFGGTTGELFFGEGSRLTVL.

The J gene is TRBJ2-7, the V gene TRBV28, with 13 positions matching TRBD2. The V and J ends lost 5 bases and 4 bases, in that order; junction bases with no gene match: 5. The CDR3 has 15 residues. CDR1 is MDHEN, CDR2 SYDVKM, per germline. The CDR3 protein is CASSPWTSGRYEQYF. CDR3 DNA: TGTGCCAGCAGTCCCTGGACTAGCGGGAGATACGAGCAGTACTTC.

The sample holds a few counts of this clone. The chain carries TRBV27 and TRBJ1-2; weak D call: TRBD1 (5 bases). This CDR3 has 13 residues. V was cut by 4 bases and J by 5 bases, with 11 bases left in between. From germline, CDR1 is MNHEY and CDR2 SMNVEV (reference sequence). The CDR3 region has the DNA TGTGCCAGCAGTTCGAACAGACAGTATGGCTACACCTTC. Translation gives CASSSNRQYGYTF.

V usage is TRBV15 and J usage is TRBJ1-2; maybe TRBD1 (5 bases). Trimming removed 0 bases at V and 8 bases at J, with 16 bases between. Germline V gene lookup returns CDR1 LNHNV and CDR2 YYDKDF (reference sequence). The CDR3 consists of 15 residues. The CDR3 sequence is CATSRETGDYVGYTF. CDR3 nucleotide sequence: TGTGCCACCAGCAGAGAGACCGGGGACTATGTAGGCTACACCTTC.

The chain links TRBV12-5 to TRBJ2-1; TRBD2 matches at 7 bases. The trim removed 1 base at V and 6 bases at J, leaving 6 bases unmatched. From germline, CDR1 is LGHNT and CDR2 FRNRAP. The CDR3 runs to 15 residues. The CDR3 region has the DNA TGTGCTAGTGGTTTGGAAAGGACGGGGGGCAATGAGCAGTTCTTC. Protein product: CASGLERTGGNEQFF.

This clone has more than one count but fewer than ten. The V and J genes are TRBV2 and TRBJ2-7; D gene uncertain. V dropped 2 bases and J dropped 2 bases, with 10 bases sitting between them. This CDR3 spans 14 amino acids. The germline V gene has CDR1 SNHLY and CDR2 FYNNEI. The CDR3 DNA sequence: TGTGCCAGCAGTGAATCACTTCTGACCTACGAGCAGTACTTC. This gives the protein CASSESLLTYEQYF.

The CDR3 sequence: CASSPPGSGGEQFF. The CDR3 bases are TGTGCCAGCAGCCCCCCCGGGTCGGGTGGTGAGCAGTTCTTC. The genes are TRBV7-9 and TRBJ2-1; no reliable D call. Germline loops: CDR1 SEHNR, CDR2 FQNEAQ (reference sequence). The ends were cut back, 5 bases at V and 9 bases at J, with 17 bases in the middle. The CDR3 spans 14 residues.

CDR3 in amino acids: CASSFPPPDRDQPQHF. The DNA for the CDR3 is TGCGCCAGCAGCTTCCCCCCCCCGGACAGAGATCAGCCCCAGCATTTT. The genes are TRBV5-1 and TRBJ1-5; a possible D gene is TRBD1 (6 bases). Deletions cut 2 bases from V and 5 bases from J, with 17 bases between. The CDR3 has 16 amino acids. Germline V gene lookup returns CDR1 SGHRS and CDR2 YFSETQ.

The table lists this clone with a few counts. The genes are TRBV30 and TRBJ1-4; D gene unclear. This CDR3 has 12 amino acids. The germline gives CDR1 GTSNPN, CDR2 SVGIG (reference sequence). V lost 0 bases, J lost 7 bases, and 6 bases lay in between. The DNA of the CDR3 is TGTGCCTGGAGTGTCCGAGGTGAAAAACTGTTTTTT. Translating it yields CAWSVRGEKLFF.

The genes are TRBV9 and TRBJ2-1, with D possibly matching TRBD1 (6 bases). Germline assignment: CDR1 SGDLS and CDR2 YYNGEE. This CDR3 contains 13 residues. Trimming removed 0 bases at V and 7 bases at J, with 8 bases between. DNA for the CDR3: TGTGCCAGCAGCGTAGACAGGGAGAATGAGCAGTTCTTC. Translated, it gives CASSVDRENEQFF.

This clone came up once. The V gene is TRBV25-1, the J gene TRBJ1-1; no clear D. Trimming removed 7 bases at V and 9 bases at J, with 12 bases between. CDR3 length: 11 amino acids. Germline CDR1 and CDR2: MGHDK and SYGVNS. CDR3 in DNA: TGTGCCAGCAACAAAGGCGGAAAAGCTTTCTTT. Translated, it gives CASNKGGKAFF.

This clone was observed a single time. The chain employs TRBV13 and TRBJ2-7; a possible D gene is TRBD2 (5 bases). The germline gives CDR1 PRHDT, CDR2 FYEKMQ (reference sequence). The CDR3 contains 13 residues. V was shortened by 3 bases and J by 0 bases, with 6 bases between the two germline ends. The CDR3 region is CASSFGSSYEQYF. The DNA for the CDR3 is TGTGCCAGCAGCTTTGGGAGCTCCTACGAGCAGTACTTC.

This chain uses TRBV21-1 with TRBJ1-5. TRBV21-1 is noted as a pseudogene. This CDR3 contains 14 residues. This CDR3 is CASSKYGVTQPQHF. CDR3 DNA sequence: TGTGCCAGCAGCAAATACGGGGTGACTCAGCCCCAGCATTTT.

The CDR3 is CATWTDISGNTIYF. CDR3 DNA sequence: TGTGCCACCTGGACAGACATCTCTGGAAACACCATATATTTT. The genes are TRBV2 and TRBJ1-3; weak D call: TRBD1 (6 bases). The germline V and J ends were trimmed by 10 bases and 0 bases, with 13 bases remaining between them. Germline assignment: CDR1 SNHLY and CDR2 FYNNEI. This CDR3 is 14 amino acids long.

The CDR3 is CASSCQTEIPPRASTDTQYF. DNA of the CDR3: TGTGCCAGCAGTTGTCAGACGGAGATCCCACCACGCGCTAGCACAGATACGCAGTATTTT. This sequence joins TRBV27 and TRBJ2-3, with D hard to call. Germline V gene sequence: CDR1 MNHEY, CDR2 SMNVEV (reference sequence). V lost 4 bases and J 0 bases, leaving 26 bases between the germline ends. The CDR3 sequence is 20 residues long.